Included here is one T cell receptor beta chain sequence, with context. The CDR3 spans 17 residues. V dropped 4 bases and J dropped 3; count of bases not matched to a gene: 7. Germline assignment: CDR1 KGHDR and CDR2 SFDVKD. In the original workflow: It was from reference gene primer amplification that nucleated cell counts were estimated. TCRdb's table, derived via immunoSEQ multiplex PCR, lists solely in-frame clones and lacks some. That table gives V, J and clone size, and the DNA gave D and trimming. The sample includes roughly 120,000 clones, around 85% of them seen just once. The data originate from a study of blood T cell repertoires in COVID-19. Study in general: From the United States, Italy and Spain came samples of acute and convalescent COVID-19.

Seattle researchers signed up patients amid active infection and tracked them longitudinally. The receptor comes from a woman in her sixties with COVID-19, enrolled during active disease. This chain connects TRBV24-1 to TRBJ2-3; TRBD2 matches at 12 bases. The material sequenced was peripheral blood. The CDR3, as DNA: TGTGCCACCAGTGAGACAAGACTAGCGGGGGTAACAGATACGCAGTATTTT. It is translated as CATSETRLAGVTDTQYF.